Listed below are T cell receptor beta chains from one sample, sequenced in a study of blood T cells in healthy people across ages. TCRdb redid the calling of the 5' RACE reads with MiXCR, one entry per CDR3 protein. The sample lists nearly 1 million distinct CDR3 sequences, roughly half seen once, with about 20% in the top ten. Sequenced input: blood. Receptor source: an older woman in good health. CDR3s include the opening cysteine and the closing phenylalanine or tryptophan. Fields, in order: D gene, clone size, CDR3 length, V gene, J gene, CDR3 DNA, CDR3 protein. D genes are given only for firm matches. The listing skips clone size in some rows; elsewhere it reads once, few, many or a size class.

d_gene: .; abundance: .; len: 12; v_gene: TRBV28; j_gene: TRBJ1-2; CDR3nt: TGTGCCAGCAGTGCACGGATCTGTGGCTACACCTTC; CDR3aa: CASSARICGYTF
d_gene: .; abundance: .; len: 16; v_gene: TRBV5-1; j_gene: TRBJ1-4; CDR3nt: TGCGCCAGCAGCCCCGAGGACGACGCAACTAATGAAAAACTGTTTTTT; CDR3aa: CASSPEDDATNEKLFF
d_gene: TRBD2; abundance: .; len: 14; v_gene: TRBV20-1; j_gene: TRBJ2-1; CDR3nt: TGCAATGCTAGTCTGGGGAGGGCCTACAATGAGCAGTTCTTC; CDR3aa: CNASLGRAYNEQFF
d_gene: .; abundance: .; len: 15; v_gene: TRBV5-1; j_gene: TRBJ1-2; CDR3nt: TGCGCCAGCAGCTGGGACGCGGCGGGGGACTATGGCTACACCTTC; CDR3aa: CASSWDAAGDYGYTF
d_gene: TRBD1; abundance: .; len: 13; v_gene: TRBV20-1; j_gene: TRBJ2-7; CDR3nt: TGCAGTGCTAGCTGGACAGGGGGTCGCGAGCAGTACTTC; CDR3aa: CSASWTGGREQYF
d_gene: .; abundance: .; len: 13; v_gene: TRBV7-2; j_gene: TRBJ2-3; CDR3nt: TGTGCCAGCAGCTGGGCGGAGGCGGATACGCAGTATTTT; CDR3aa: CASSWAEADTQYF
d_gene: TRBD1; abundance: few; len: 12; v_gene: TRBV24-1; j_gene: TRBJ1-2; CDR3nt: TGTGCCACCAGTTCAGGGGGATTTGGCTACACCTTC; CDR3aa: CATSSGGFGYTF
d_gene: .; abundance: few; len: 14; v_gene: TRBV4-1; j_gene: TRBJ1-2; CDR3nt: TGCGCCAGCAGCCAAACGGACGGGTCTGGTGGCTACACCTTC; CDR3aa: CASSQTDGSGGYTF
d_gene: .; abundance: .; len: 11; v_gene: TRBV20-1; j_gene: TRBJ2-4; CDR3nt: TGCAGTGCCAAACTCGAAAACATTCAGTACTTC; CDR3aa: CSAKLENIQYF
d_gene: .; abundance: .; len: 15; v_gene: TRBV7-9; j_gene: TRBJ2-1; CDR3nt: TGTGCCAGCAGCTTAGGGGCCAATTCACGCGATGAGCAGTTCTTC; CDR3aa: CASSLGANSRDEQFF
d_gene: TRBD2; abundance: .; len: 16; v_gene: TRBV6-2/TRBV6-3; j_gene: TRBJ2-3; CDR3nt: TGTGCCAGCAGTTACTCCGATAGCGGGATCACAGATACGCAGTATTTT; CDR3aa: CASSYSDSGITDTQYF